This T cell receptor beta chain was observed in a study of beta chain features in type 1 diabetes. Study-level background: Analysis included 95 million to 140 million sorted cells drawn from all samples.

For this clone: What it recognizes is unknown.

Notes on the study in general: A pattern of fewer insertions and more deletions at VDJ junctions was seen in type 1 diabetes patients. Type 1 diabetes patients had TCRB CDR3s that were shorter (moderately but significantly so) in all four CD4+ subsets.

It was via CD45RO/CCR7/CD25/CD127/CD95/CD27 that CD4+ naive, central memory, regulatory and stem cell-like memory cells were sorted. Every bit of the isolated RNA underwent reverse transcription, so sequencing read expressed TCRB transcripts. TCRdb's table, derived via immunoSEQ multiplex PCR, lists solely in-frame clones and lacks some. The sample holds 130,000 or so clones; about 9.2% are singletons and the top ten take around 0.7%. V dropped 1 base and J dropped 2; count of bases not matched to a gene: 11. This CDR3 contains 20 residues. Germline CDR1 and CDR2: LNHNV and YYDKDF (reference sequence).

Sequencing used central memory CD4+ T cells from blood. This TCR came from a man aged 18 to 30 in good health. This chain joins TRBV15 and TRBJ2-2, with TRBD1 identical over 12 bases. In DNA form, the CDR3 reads TGTGCCACCAGCAGAGGGGTTCTGATCGGGACAGGGGGCAACACCGGGGAGCTGTTTTTT. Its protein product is CATSRGVLIGTGGNTGELFF.